The 2 T cell receptor beta chains below were found in one sample sequenced in a study of blood T cell repertoires in COVID-19. Measured with immunoSEQ multiplex PCR; TCRdb has only the in-frame clones, and not every one. The table records some 330,000 clones, about 87% of them present only once. The source material was PBMCs or T cells enriched from blood (not recorded which). The receptor source for this set is a man aged 35-49 years in a cohort exposed to, infected with or recovered from COVID-19 (not recorded which).

V is TRBV28 and J is TRBJ1-5; D possibly corresponds to TRBD1 (5 bases). V was clipped by 8 bases and J by 4 bases, with 15 bases between them. This CDR3 has 14 residues. CDR1 is MDHEN and CDR2 is SYDVKM in the germline V gene. CDR3 in amino acids: CASGLVTGNQPQHF. In DNA form, the CDR3 reads TGTGCCAGCGGGTTGGTAACAGGAAATCAGCCCCAGCATTTT.

This clone was seen once. The genes are TRBV5-4 and TRBJ2-7, with TRBD2 matching 10 bases. This CDR3 spans 16 amino acids. From germline, CDR1 is SGHNT and CDR2 YYREEE (reference sequence). The ends lost 4 bases at V and 2 bases at J; junction bases unmatched: 9. The CDR3 DNA is TGTGCCAGCAGCACCGGGGGGGGGACTAGCGCCTACGAGCAGTACTTC. This gives the protein CASSTGGGTSAYEQYF.